The present T cell receptor (beta chain) was sequenced within a study of blood T cell repertoires in COVID-19. Method: immunoSEQ multiplex PCR; TCRdb's copy keeps in-frame clones and lacks some. Counted here are 300,000 to 400,000 clones, around nine tenths occurring once; the ten biggest clones make up 6% to 8.5%. CDR1 is SGDLS, CDR2 YYNGEE, per germline. With 2 bases clipped from V and 7 bases from J, the junction kept 2 bases outside the gene matches. The CDR3 spans 14 residues. This chain links TRBV9 with TRBJ1-6, with TRBD1 identical over 8 bases. The TCR was taken from a woman in her 70s with COVID-19, enrolled during active disease. What was sequenced was peripheral blood. DNA for the CDR3: TGTGCCAGCAGCGTCGGGACAGGCAATTCACCCCTCCACTTT. This gives the protein CASSVGTGNSPLHF.